A single T cell receptor beta chain is shown here with its context. As yet, its antigen is unknown. The libraries of TRB cDNA were constructed through 5' RACE using UMI labels. No DNA is given; TCRdb re-called the 5' RACE reads and lists each CDR3 protein once. The sample data list over 50,000 distinct CDR3 sequences. This specimen comes from a study of CXCR3-negative and CXCR3-positive naive CD8 T cells. The study, taken as a whole, reports: In naive cells, CXCR3-negative and CXCR3-positive subsets had similar TRBV-TRBJ usage; memory cells differed. Naive CXCR3-positive cells had TRB CDR3s more hydrophobic than those of CXCR3-negative naive cells.

The CDR3 runs 12 residues. The chain is built from TRBV12-3 or TRBV12-4 and TRBJ2-7; TCRdb lists TRBD1, though no DNA is available to test this call. This receptor was identified in a human donor in good health. Some clones in this sample may be carry-over from other donors' samples. Input material: naive CXCR3+ CD8+ T cells from blood. Subset reported: CD45RO-CCR7+CD27+CD95- naive CD8+ T cells expressing CXCR3 (TNR3+). The CDR3 sequence: CASSRSGGEQYF.